These T cell receptor beta chains were read from a single sample in a study of cytomegalovirus exposure and HLA in healthy donors. Only in-frame clones appear in the TCRdb table, and some are missing; sequencing was by immunoSEQ multiplex PCR. The table lists some 150,000 clones, approximately 71% of them singletons. Sequences were obtained from PBMCs. These receptors were taken from a man aged 35-49 years in good health and CMV-seronegative. Both conserved end residues are part of each CDR3. Fields, in order: J gene, clone size, V gene, D gene, CDR3 protein, CDR3 DNA. The D gene is left open where the match is weak. Expanded clones get a size class; other rows say once, few or many, or leave the size out.

j_call: TRBJ1-2; clone_size: -; v_call: TRBV7-9; d_call: TRBD1; cdr3_aa: CASTQGGSYGYTF; cdr3_nt: TGTGCCAGCACCCAGGGGGGCAGCTATGGCTACACCTTC
j_call: TRBJ2-2; clone_size: -; v_call: TRBV7-9; d_call: TRBD1; cdr3_aa: CASSSIPLTGWDTGELFF; cdr3_nt: TGTGCCAGCAGCTCTATCCCTTTGACAGGGTGGGACACCGGGGAGCTGTTTTTT
j_call: TRBJ1-5; clone_size: -; v_call: TRBV19; d_call: -; cdr3_aa: CASSIASGGGDQPQHF; cdr3_nt: TGTGCCAGTAGTATAGCGTCCGGGGGTGGGGATCAGCCCCAGCATTTT
j_call: TRBJ2-7; clone_size: -; v_call: TRBV11-2; d_call: TRBD1; cdr3_aa: CASSTFRGLSYEQYF; cdr3_nt: TGTGCCAGCAGCACTTTCAGGGGGCTATCCTACGAGCAGTACTTC
j_call: TRBJ1-1; clone_size: -; v_call: TRBV28; d_call: -; cdr3_aa: CASGVGAGDTEAFF; cdr3_nt: TGTGCCAGCGGCGTGGGGGCTGGGGACACTGAAGCTTTCTTT
j_call: TRBJ1-1; clone_size: -; v_call: TRBV11-2; d_call: -; cdr3_aa: CASSLGDSLTNTEAFF; cdr3_nt: TGTGCCAGCAGCTTAGGAGACTCTTTGACGAACACTGAAGCTTTCTTT
j_call: TRBJ2-1; clone_size: -; v_call: TRBV4-1; d_call: TRBD2; cdr3_aa: CASSPVGAGGLLFF; cdr3_nt: TGCGCCAGCAGCCCAGTGGGGGCGGGGGGTCTTCTTTTCTTC
j_call: TRBJ2-7; clone_size: -; v_call: TRBV6-1; d_call: TRBD2; cdr3_aa: CASSLRAGPYEQYF; cdr3_nt: TGTGCCAGCAGCCTAAGAGCGGGGCCCTACGAGCAGTACTTC
j_call: TRBJ1-2; clone_size: -; v_call: TRBV25-1; d_call: TRBD1; cdr3_aa: CASSDQGARGYTF; cdr3_nt: TGTGCCAGCAGTGATCAGGGGGCGCGAGGCTACACCTTC
j_call: TRBJ1-2; clone_size: -; v_call: TRBV19; d_call: TRBD1; cdr3_aa: CASSIQGVFYGYTF; cdr3_nt: TGTGCCAGTAGTATTCAGGGGGTTTTTTACGGCTACACCTTC
j_call: TRBJ1-5; clone_size: -; v_call: TRBV6-5; d_call: -; cdr3_aa: CASTRAGVQPQHF; cdr3_nt: TGTGCCAGCACTCGAGCAGGGGTTCAGCCCCAGCATTTT
j_call: TRBJ1-2; clone_size: -; v_call: TRBV9; d_call: -; cdr3_aa: CASSVLARNYGYTF; cdr3_nt: TGTGCCAGCAGCGTATTAGCGCGTAACTATGGCTACACCTTC
j_call: TRBJ2-7; clone_size: -; v_call: TRBV7-9; d_call: TRBD1; cdr3_aa: CASSWVVTGGSSEQYF; cdr3_nt: TGTGCCAGCAGCTGGGTTGTGACAGGGGGGTCTAGCGAGCAGTACTTC
j_call: TRBJ2-7; clone_size: -; v_call: TRBV20-1; d_call: -; cdr3_aa: CSARHSYEQYF; cdr3_nt: TGCAGTGCACGTCACAGCTACGAGCAGTACTTC
j_call: TRBJ2-2; clone_size: -; v_call: TRBV7-2; d_call: TRBD2; cdr3_aa: CASSPSGMNTGELFF; cdr3_nt: TGTGCCAGCAGCCCAAGCGGGATGAACACCGGGGAGCTGTTTTTT
j_call: TRBJ1-1; clone_size: -; v_call: TRBV6-5; d_call: -; cdr3_aa: CASSSPWRGVAFF; cdr3_nt: TGTGCCAGCAGTTCCCCCTGGCGGGGTGTAGCTTTCTTT
j_call: TRBJ2-1; clone_size: once; v_call: TRBV28; d_call: -; cdr3_aa: CASSLSPGFLQNEQFF; cdr3_nt: TGTGCCAGCAGTTTGAGTCCAGGGTTTTTACAAAATGAGCAGTTCTTC
j_call: TRBJ2-1; clone_size: -; v_call: TRBV9; d_call: TRBD2; cdr3_aa: CASSVATGLAPEQFF; cdr3_nt: TGTGCCAGCAGCGTAGCTACTGGACTAGCCCCCGAGCAGTTCTTC
j_call: TRBJ1-2; clone_size: -; v_call: TRBV5-4; d_call: -; cdr3_aa: CASSAGPGDGYTF; cdr3_nt: TGTGCCAGCAGCGCGGGCCCAGGGGATGGCTACACCTTC
j_call: TRBJ2-5; clone_size: -; v_call: TRBV29-1; d_call: -; cdr3_aa: CSVAQGIQETQYF; cdr3_nt: TGCAGCGTTGCCCAGGGGATCCAAGAGACCCAGTACTTC
j_call: TRBJ1-3; clone_size: -; v_call: TRBV4-3; d_call: TRBD1; cdr3_aa: CASSQVRTGGNTIYF; cdr3_nt: TGCGCCAGCAGCCAAGTTCGGACAGGTGGAAACACCATATATTTT
j_call: TRBJ2-3; clone_size: -; v_call: TRBV9; d_call: -; cdr3_aa: CASSVGPGMGTDTQYF; cdr3_nt: TGTGCCAGCAGCGTAGGCCCAGGGATGGGCACAGATACGCAGTATTTT
j_call: TRBJ2-5; clone_size: -; v_call: TRBV9; d_call: TRBD1; cdr3_aa: CASSVGLRGTVQETQYF; cdr3_nt: TGTGCCAGCAGCGTAGGGTTGAGGGGGACAGTCCAAGAGACCCAGTACTTC
j_call: TRBJ1-2; clone_size: -; v_call: TRBV27; d_call: -; cdr3_aa: CASSLVQLPVASPNYGYTF; cdr3_nt: TGTGCCAGCAGTTTAGTACAGCTCCCCGTCGCTAGCCCTAACTATGGCTACACCTTC
j_call: TRBJ1-6; clone_size: -; v_call: TRBV7-2; d_call: -; cdr3_aa: CASSFLGQNSPLHF; cdr3_nt: TGTGCCAGCAGCTTTCTCGGACAGAATTCACCCCTCCACTTT
j_call: TRBJ1-5; clone_size: -; v_call: TRBV4-2; d_call: -; cdr3_aa: CASSQEGWEGGQPQHF; cdr3_nt: TGTGCCAGCAGCCAAGAAGGGTGGGAGGGGGGACAGCCCCAGCATTTT
j_call: TRBJ2-7; clone_size: -; v_call: TRBV15; d_call: TRBD2; cdr3_aa: CATSSPRAGGYEQYF; cdr3_nt: TGTGCCACCAGCAGTCCGAGGGCGGGGGGCTACGAGCAGTACTTC
j_call: TRBJ1-1; clone_size: -; v_call: TRBV6-1; d_call: -; cdr3_aa: CASSPSHPANTEAFF; cdr3_nt: TGTGCCAGCAGTCCTAGTCACCCAGCAAACACTGAAGCTTTCTTT
j_call: TRBJ1-3; clone_size: -; v_call: TRBV28; d_call: TRBD1; cdr3_aa: CASSPPRLRGLGNTIYF; cdr3_nt: TGTGCCAGCAGTCCCCCTCGGCTCAGGGGGCTTGGAAACACCATATATTTT